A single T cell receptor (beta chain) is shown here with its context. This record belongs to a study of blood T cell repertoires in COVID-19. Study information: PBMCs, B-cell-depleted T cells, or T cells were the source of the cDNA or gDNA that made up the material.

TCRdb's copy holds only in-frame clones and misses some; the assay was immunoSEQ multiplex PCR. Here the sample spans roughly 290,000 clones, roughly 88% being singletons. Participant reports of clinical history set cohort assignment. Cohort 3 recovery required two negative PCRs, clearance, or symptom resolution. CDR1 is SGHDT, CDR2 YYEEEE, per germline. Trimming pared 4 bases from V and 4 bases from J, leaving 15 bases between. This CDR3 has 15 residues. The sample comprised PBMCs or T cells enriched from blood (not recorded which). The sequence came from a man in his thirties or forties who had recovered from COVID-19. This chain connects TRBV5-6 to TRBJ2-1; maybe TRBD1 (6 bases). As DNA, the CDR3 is TGTGCCAGCAGCAACCCCGAGGGGGTATACAATGAGCAGTTCTTC. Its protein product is CASSNPEGVYNEQFF. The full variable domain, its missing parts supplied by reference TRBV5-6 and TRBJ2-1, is DAGVTQSPTHLIKTRGQQVTLRCSPKSGHDTVSWYQQALGQGPQFIFQYYEEEERQRGNFPDRFSGHQFPNYSSELNVNALLLGDSALYLCASSNPEGVYNEQFFGPGTRLTVL.